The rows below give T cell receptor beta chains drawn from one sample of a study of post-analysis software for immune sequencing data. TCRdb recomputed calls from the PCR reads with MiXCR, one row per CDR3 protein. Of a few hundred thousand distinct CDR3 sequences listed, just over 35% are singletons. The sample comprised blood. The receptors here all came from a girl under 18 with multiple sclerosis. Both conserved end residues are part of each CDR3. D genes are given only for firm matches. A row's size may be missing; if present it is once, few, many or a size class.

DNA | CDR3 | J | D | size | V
TGCGCCAGCAGCTTGGGGGTCGGGAGGGCCTCTGATGAGCAGTTCTTC | CASSLGVGRASDEQFF | TRBJ2-1 | TRBD2 | many | TRBV5-1
TGTGCCAGCAGGCACACACAGGGGGAGAATGTCTACGAGCAGTACTTC | CASRHTQGENVYEQYF | TRBJ2-7 | TRBD1 | NA | TRBV2
TGTGCCAGCGATTCCGGGACAGTTGGAGAGCAGTTCTTC | CASDSGTVGEQFF | TRBJ2-1 | TRBD1 | NA | TRBV3-1
TGTGCCAGCAGGTTTCGGGCGCGGGGGGGTAATGAAAAACTGTTTTTT | CASRFRARGGNEKLFF | TRBJ1-4 | NA | many | TRBV27
TGTGCCAGCAGCATGACACTAGCGGGACCCTATGAGCAGTTCTTC | CASSMTLAGPYEQFF | TRBJ2-1 | TRBD2 | NA | TRBV12-3/TRBV12-4
TGTGCCAGCAGTTACGGAGAGGCTAGCGGGGGGGAGACCCAGTACTTC | CASSYGEASGGETQYF | TRBJ2-5 | TRBD2 | many | TRBV6-6
TGTGCCAGCAGTTTAGGCTCCGGGGAGACCCAGTACTTC | CASSLGSGETQYF | TRBJ2-5 | NA | many | TRBV12-3/TRBV12-4
TGTGCCAGCAGCTCGACCGACAGGTCCCCTTTCTACGAGCAGTACTTC | CASSSTDRSPFYEQYF | TRBJ2-7 | NA | NA | TRBV11-2
TGTGCCAGCAGCTTAGGGGGACAGGGGGCTTGGGATACGCAGTATTTT | CASSLGGQGAWDTQYF | TRBJ2-3 | TRBD1 | NA | TRBV11-2
TGTGCCAGCAGCTTAGAGACCAGCTCCAACACTGAAGCTTTCTTT | CASSLETSSNTEAFF | TRBJ1-1 | NA | NA | TRBV7-9